Listed below are T cell receptor beta chains from one sample, sequenced in a study of PD-L1 blockade in urothelial cancer. Measured with immunoSEQ multiplex PCR; TCRdb has only the in-frame clones, and not every one. The table has 90,000 or so clones, almost 90% seen once. Source: PBMCs, taken around atezolizumab (anti-PD-L1) treatment. All receptors derive from a man aged 60 to 69 with urothelial cancer. CDR3s include the opening cysteine and the closing phenylalanine or tryptophan. D genes are given only for firm matches. The size entry is marked missing in some rows and otherwise reads once, few, many or a size class.

>NA|TRBV2|NA|TRBJ1-1
CASESEQGTEAFF
TGTGCCAGCGAATCGGAGCAGGGGACTGAAGCTTTCTTT
>NA|TRBV7-9|NA|TRBJ2-1
CASSDSDSYNEQFF
TGTGCCAGCAGCGACTCGGACAGCTACAATGAGCAGTTCTTC
>NA|TRBV30|few|TRBJ2-1
CAWTPSNEQFF
TGTGCCTGGACCCCTAGCAATGAGCAGTTCTTC
>NA|TRBV10-3|NA|TRBJ1-5
CAISALGGNQPQHF
TGTGCCATCAGTGCCTTGGGCGGCAATCAGCCCCAGCATTTT
>NA|TRBV4-3|NA|TRBJ1-6
CASARDSSYNSPLHF
TGCGCCAGCGCCAGAGACTCCTCCTATAATTCACCCCTCCACTTT
>TRBD2|TRBV2|NA|TRBJ2-3
CASSDDGTSGTDTQYF
TGTGCCAGCAGTGATGATGGGACTAGCGGTACAGATACGCAGTATTTT
>TRBD1|TRBV5-1|NA|TRBJ2-5
CASNTGGGQETQYF
TGCGCCAGTAATACAGGGGGCGGCCAAGAGACCCAGTACTTC
>TRBD2|TRBV27|NA|TRBJ2-1
CASGLAGGGGWDEQFF
TGTGCCAGTGGGCTAGCGGGGGGCGGTGGTTGGGATGAGCAGTTCTTC
>NA|TRBV19|NA|TRBJ1-2
CASSISNRDYGYTF
TGTGCCAGTAGTATATCTAACAGAGATTATGGCTACACCTTC
>NA|TRBV9|NA|TRBJ2-1
CASSVVADAYNEQFF
TGTGCCAGCAGCGTAGTTGCGGATGCCTACAATGAGCAGTTCTTC
>TRBD1|TRBV30|NA|TRBJ2-1
CAVYRDRGYYNEQFF
TGTGCTGTGTACCGGGACAGAGGCTACTACAATGAGCAGTTCTTC